One sample yielded the 4 T cell receptor beta chains listed below, sequenced in a study of CD8 T cells in Susac syndrome. Random hexamers served to reverse transcribe roughly 0.5 to 1 ug RNA. TCRdb analysed the immunoSEQ multiplex PCR reads with MiXCR anew, one entry per CDR3 protein. The sample records 400,000 to 550,000 distinct CDR3 sequences, 85% to 90% being singletons. What was sequenced was CD8+ T cells from PBMCs. These receptors were collected from a human donor with multiple sclerosis.

The V gene is TRBV27, the J gene TRBJ1-1; D gene unclear. The V gene's germline CDR1 is MNHEY and CDR2 SMNVEV (reference sequence). V was trimmed by 2 bases and J by 3 bases, leaving 16 bases between them. The CDR3 has 16 amino acids. CDR3 nucleotide sequence: TGTGCCAGCAGTTTACGACTGGACTTTTGGGACACTGAAGCTTTCTTT. This sequence encodes CASSLRLDFWDTEAFF.

The chain carries TRBV27 and TRBJ2-7; unclear D gene. From germline, CDR1 is MNHEY and CDR2 SMNVEV (reference sequence). The CDR3 sequence is 14 residues long. V was trimmed by 0 bases and J by 6 bases, leaving 12 bases between them. CDR3 residues: CASSLSVGYVEQYF. DNA for the CDR3: TGTGCCAGCAGTTTATCGGTGGGGTATGTCGAGCAGTACTTC.

The chain couples TRBV6-1 to TRBJ2-1; D gene uncertain. Germline V gene data show CDR1 as MNHNS and CDR2 as SASEGT. This CDR3 has 13 residues. With 4 bases removed from V and 2 bases from J, the gap between germline ends came to 6 bases. The CDR3 DNA follows: TGTGCCAGCAGTGTTCGAGCCTACAATGAGCAGTTCTTC. Translated: CASSVRAYNEQFF.

The chain is built from TRBV30 and TRBJ2-1, with TRBD1 as a possible D gene (6 bases). Germline lookup yields CDR1 GTSNPN and CDR2 SVGIG (reference sequence). Trimming removed 2 bases from V and 9 bases from J, with 11 bases in between. This CDR3 has 12 residues. The CDR3, as DNA: TGTGCCTGGAGTTTACAGGGAGTTGAGCAGTTCTTC. Residues: CAWSLQGVEQFF.